This is a list of T cell receptor beta chains from one sample in a study of OX40 agonist ivuxolimab in advanced cancers. Profiling relied on immunoSEQ multiplex PCR, and the TCRdb table lists in-frame clones only, not all of them. Among tens of thousands of clones listed, 80% were seen once. Sequences were derived from CD4+ or CD8+ T cells sorted from blood, sampled in a trial of the OX40 agonist ivuxolimab. The receptors here all came from an adult with an advanced solid tumor such as melanoma, head and neck, liver or kidney cancer. CDR3s include the opening cysteine and the closing phenylalanine or tryptophan.

V | length | CDR3
TRBV5-8 | 14 | CASSLETSEETQYF
TRBV7-2 | 16 | CASSSLRGGITGELFF
TRBV2 | 15 | CASSEEGQANEKLFF
TRBV5-1 | 14 | CASSLVAGNAEAFF
TRBV18 | 14 | CASSPPTRDYGYTF
TRBV14 | 15 | CASSQGGTYTDTQYF
TRBV7-9 | 15 | CASSEETREVNEQFF
TRBV6-6 | 13 | CASSATPGDGYTF
TRBV15 | 14 | CATSRGRLNEKLFF
TRBV7-7 | 15 | CASMQLAGNQETQYF